The next 3 T cell receptor beta chains were all read from a single sample in a study of blood T cell repertoires in COVID-19. Generated by immunoSEQ multiplex PCR, the TCRdb table keeps only in-frame clones and is missing some. This table holds fewer than 300,000 clones, more than 80% found once. Input material: PBMCs or T cells enriched from blood (not recorded which). The receptors come from a woman between 25 and 40 years old who had recovered from COVID-19.

The chain links TRBV11-2 to TRBJ2-3; D is ambiguous. Germline V gene lookup returns CDR1 SGHAT and CDR2 FQNNGV. V was shortened by 5 bases and J by 0 bases, with 12 bases between the two germline ends. This CDR3 contains 15 residues. The DNA of the CDR3 is TGTGCCAGCAGCCTCCAGCGATTTAGCACAGATACGCAGTATTTT. This translates into CASSLQRFSTDTQYF.

The genes are TRBV6-2 or TRBV6-3 and TRBJ2-7; the D gene is possibly TRBD1 (5 bases). This CDR3 has 14 amino acids. CDR1 and CDR2 from the germline V gene are MNHEY and SVGEGT. Trimming stripped 2 bases from V and 2 bases from J, with 10 bases between. CDR3 DNA sequence: TGTGCCAGCAGTTACCGCCAGGGCCCCTACGAGCAGTACTTC. This translates into CASSYRQGPYEQYF.

The V call is TRBV7-9, the J call TRBJ2-5, with TRBD2 matching 11 bases. This CDR3 comprises 16 residues. Germline lookup yields CDR1 SEHNR and CDR2 FQNEAQ (reference sequence). Trimming removed 4 bases from V and 5 bases from J; junction bases left unmatched: 9. The CDR3 is CASSSLAGGGLETQYF. The CDR3 nucleotides read TGTGCCAGCAGCTCCTTAGCGGGAGGGGGGCTCGAGACCCAGTACTTC.